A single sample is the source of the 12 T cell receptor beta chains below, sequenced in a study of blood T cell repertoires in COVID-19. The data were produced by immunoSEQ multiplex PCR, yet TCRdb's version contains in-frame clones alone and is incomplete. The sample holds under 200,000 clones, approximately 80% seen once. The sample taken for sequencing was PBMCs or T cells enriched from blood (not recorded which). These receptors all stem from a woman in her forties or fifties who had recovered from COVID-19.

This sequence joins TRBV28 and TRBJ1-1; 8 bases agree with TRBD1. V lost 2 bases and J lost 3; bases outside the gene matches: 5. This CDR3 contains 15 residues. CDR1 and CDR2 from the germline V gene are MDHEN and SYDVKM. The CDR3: CASSLEAGGYTEAFF. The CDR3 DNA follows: TGTGCCAGCAGTTTAGAGGCAGGGGGCTACACTGAAGCTTTCTTT.

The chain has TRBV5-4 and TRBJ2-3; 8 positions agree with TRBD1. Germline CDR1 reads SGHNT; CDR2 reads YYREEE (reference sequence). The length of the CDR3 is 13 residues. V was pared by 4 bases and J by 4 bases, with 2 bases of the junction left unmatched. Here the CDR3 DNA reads TGTGCCAGCAGCACACAGGGGGCAGATACGCAGTATTTT. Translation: CASSTQGADTQYF.

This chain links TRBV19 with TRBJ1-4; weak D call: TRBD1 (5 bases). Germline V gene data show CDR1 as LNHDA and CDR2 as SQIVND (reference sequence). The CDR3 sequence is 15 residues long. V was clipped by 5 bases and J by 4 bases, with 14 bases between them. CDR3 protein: CASSWSRQNNEKLFF. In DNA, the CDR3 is TGTGCCAGTAGTTGGTCCAGACAGAATAATGAAAAACTGTTTTTT.

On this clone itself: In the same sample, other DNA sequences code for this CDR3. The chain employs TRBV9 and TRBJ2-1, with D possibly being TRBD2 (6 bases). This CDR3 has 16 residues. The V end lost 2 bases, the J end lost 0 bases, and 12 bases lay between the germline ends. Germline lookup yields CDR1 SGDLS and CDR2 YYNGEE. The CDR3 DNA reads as TGTGCCAGCAGCGTCGGGGCGGGAAGCTCCTACAATGAGCAGTTCTTC. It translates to CASSVGAGSSYNEQFF.

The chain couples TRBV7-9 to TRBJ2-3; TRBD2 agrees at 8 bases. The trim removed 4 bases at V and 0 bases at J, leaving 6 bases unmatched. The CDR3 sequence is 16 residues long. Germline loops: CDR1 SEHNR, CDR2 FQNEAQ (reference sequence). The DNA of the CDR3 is TGTGCCAGCAGCTCCACCGGGACTAGTAGCACAGATACGCAGTATTTT. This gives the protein CASSSTGTSSTDTQYF.

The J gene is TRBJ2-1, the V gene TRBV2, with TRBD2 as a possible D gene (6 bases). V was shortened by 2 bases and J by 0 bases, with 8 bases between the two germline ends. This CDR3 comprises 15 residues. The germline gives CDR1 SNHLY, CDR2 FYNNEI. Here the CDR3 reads CASSELSGSYNEQFF. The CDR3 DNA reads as TGTGCCAGCAGTGAACTTAGCGGCTCCTACAATGAGCAGTTCTTC.

DNA for the CDR3: TGTGCCAGCAGCTGGACAGGGGGACCCCAGCATTTT. Translated: CASSWTGGPQHF. The chain couples TRBV7-9 to TRBJ1-5; 10 nucleotides agree with TRBD1. Germline assignment: CDR1 SEHNR and CDR2 FQNEAQ (reference sequence). The CDR3 extends over 12 amino acids. V shed 4 bases, J shed 10 bases, and the junction held 1 base outside the gene matches.

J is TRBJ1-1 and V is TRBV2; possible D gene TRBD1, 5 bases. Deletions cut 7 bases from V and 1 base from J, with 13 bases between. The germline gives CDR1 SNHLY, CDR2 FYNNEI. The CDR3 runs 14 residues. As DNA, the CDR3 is TGTGCCAGCACAGGGCAGAAGAGGAACACTGAAGCTTTCTTT. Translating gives CASTGQKRNTEAFF.

CDR3 sequence: CASSFPSATGPGELFF. CDR3 nucleotides: TGCGCCAGCAGCTTCCCTAGCGCGACCGGCCCCGGGGAGCTGTTTTTT. The chain carries TRBV5-1 and TRBJ2-2; D may be TRBD2 (6 bases). There are 16 residues in the CDR3. Per the germline V gene, CDR1 is SGHRS and CDR2 is YFSETQ. V dropped 2 bases and J dropped 6 bases, with 17 bases sitting between them.

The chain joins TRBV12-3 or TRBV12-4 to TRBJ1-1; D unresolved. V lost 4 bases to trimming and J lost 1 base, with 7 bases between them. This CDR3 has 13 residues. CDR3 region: CASSYAENTEAFF. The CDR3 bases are TGTGCCAGCAGTTACGCAGAGAACACTGAAGCTTTCTTT.

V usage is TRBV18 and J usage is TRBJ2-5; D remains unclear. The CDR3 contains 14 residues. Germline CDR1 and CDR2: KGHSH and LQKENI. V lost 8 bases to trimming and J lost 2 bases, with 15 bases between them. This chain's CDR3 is CASTLASRQETQYF. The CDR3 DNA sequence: TGTGCCAGCACATTAGCCTCACGACAAGAGACCCAGTACTTC.

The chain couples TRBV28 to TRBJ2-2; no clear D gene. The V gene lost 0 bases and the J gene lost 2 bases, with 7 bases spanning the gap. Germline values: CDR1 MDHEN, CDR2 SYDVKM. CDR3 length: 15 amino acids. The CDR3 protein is CASSLWAVNTGELFF. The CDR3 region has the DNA TGTGCCAGCAGTTTATGGGCCGTCAACACCGGGGAGCTGTTTTTT.